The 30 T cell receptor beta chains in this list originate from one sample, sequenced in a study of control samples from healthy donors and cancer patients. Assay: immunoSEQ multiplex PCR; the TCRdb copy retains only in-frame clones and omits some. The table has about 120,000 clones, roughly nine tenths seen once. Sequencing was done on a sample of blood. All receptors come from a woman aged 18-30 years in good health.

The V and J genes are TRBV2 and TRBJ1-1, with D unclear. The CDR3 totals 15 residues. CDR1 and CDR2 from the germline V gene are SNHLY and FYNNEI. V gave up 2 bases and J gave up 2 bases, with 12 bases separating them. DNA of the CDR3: TGTGCCAGCAGTGAACTCGGACTGAGAAACACTGAAGCTTTCTTT. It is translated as CASSELGLRNTEAFF.

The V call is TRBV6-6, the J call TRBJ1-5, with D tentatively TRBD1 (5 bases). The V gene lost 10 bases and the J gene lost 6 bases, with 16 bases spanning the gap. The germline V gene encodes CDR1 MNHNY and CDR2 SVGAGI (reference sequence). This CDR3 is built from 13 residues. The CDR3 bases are TGTGCCACCAAATACGGGGGGGGTCAGCCCCAGCATTTT. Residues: CATKYGGGQPQHF.

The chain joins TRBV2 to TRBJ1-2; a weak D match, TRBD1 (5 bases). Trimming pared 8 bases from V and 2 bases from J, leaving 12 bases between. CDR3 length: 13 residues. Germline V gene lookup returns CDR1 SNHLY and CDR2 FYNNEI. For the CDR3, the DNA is TGTGCCAGCGCGACAGAGGTGAACTATGGCTACACCTTC. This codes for CASATEVNYGYTF.

The CDR3 coding sequence is TGTGCCAGCAGTTACTCGAGCCGGGACCAGAACACTGAAGCTTTCTTT. Translating it yields CASSYSSRDQNTEAFF. The V call is TRBV6-2 or TRBV6-3, the J call TRBJ1-1, with a possible D match to TRBD1 (5 bases). The CDR3 totals 16 residues. CDR1 is MNHEY, CDR2 SVGEGT, per germline. Trimming shortened V by 0 bases and J by 1 base, and 12 bases separated the two germline ends.

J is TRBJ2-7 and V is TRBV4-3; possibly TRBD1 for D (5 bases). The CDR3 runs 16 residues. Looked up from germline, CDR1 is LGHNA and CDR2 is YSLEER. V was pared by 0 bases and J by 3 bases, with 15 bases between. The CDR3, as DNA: TGCGCCAGCAGCCAAGAAGCCGCCGCCAGGGTCTACGAGCAGTACTTC. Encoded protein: CASSQEAAARVYEQYF.

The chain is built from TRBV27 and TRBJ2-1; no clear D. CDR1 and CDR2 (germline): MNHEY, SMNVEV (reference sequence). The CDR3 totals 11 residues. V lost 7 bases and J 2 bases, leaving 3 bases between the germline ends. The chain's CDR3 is CASTAYNEQFF. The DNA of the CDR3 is TGTGCCAGCACGGCCTACAATGAGCAGTTCTTC.

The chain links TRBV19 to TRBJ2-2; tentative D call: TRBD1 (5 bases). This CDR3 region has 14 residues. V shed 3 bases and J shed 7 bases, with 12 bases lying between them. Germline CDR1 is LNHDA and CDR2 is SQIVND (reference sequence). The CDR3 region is CASSMVRVGGELFF. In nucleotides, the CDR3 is TGTGCCAGTAGTATGGTCAGGGTGGGCGGGGAGCTGTTTTTT.

For the CDR3, the DNA is TGCAGCGCCCAGGACAGGCCGAAAAATGGCTACACCTTC. It translates to CSAQDRPKNGYTF. The chain employs TRBV29-1 and TRBJ1-2; 7 bases fit TRBD1. Losses at the gene ends were 7 bases for V and 6 bases for J; bases not matched to a gene: 11. The CDR3 consists of 13 residues. In germline, CDR1 is SQVTM, CDR2 ANQGSEA. Using reference TRBV29-1 and TRBJ1-2 for the parts outside the CDR3, the full variable domain is SAVISQKPSRDICQRGTSLTIQCQVDSQVTMMFWYRQQPGQSLTLIATANQGSEATYESGFVIDKFPISRPNLTFSTLTVSNMSPEDSSIYLCSAQDRPKNGYTFGSGTRLTVV.

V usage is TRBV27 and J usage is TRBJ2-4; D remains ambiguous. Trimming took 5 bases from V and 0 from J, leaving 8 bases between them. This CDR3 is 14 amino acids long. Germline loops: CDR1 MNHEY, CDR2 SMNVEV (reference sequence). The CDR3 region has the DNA TGTGCCAGCAGTCCCTATTCAGCCAAAAACATTCAGTACTTC. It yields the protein CASSPYSAKNIQYF.

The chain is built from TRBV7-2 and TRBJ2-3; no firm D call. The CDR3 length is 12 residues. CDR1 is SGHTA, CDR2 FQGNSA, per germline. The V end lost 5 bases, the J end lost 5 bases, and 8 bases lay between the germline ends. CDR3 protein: CASSPGGDTQYF. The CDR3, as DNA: TGTGCCAGCAGCCCCGGCGGAGATACGCAGTATTTT.

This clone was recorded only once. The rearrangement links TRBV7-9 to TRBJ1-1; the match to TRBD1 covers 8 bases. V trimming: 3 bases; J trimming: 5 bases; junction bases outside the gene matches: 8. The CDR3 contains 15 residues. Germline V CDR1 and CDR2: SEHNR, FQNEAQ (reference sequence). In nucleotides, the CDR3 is TGTGCCAGCAGCTTCAGCAGGGGGCGCGGGACTGAAGCTTTCTTT. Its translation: CASSFSRGRGTEAFF.

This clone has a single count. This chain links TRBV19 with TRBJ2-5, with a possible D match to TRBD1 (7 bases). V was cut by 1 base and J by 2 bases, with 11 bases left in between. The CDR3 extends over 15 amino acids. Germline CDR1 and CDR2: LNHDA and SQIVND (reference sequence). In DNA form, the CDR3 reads TGTGCCAGTAGTATAGGGCAGGGGGGACAAGAGACCCAGTACTTC. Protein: CASSIGQGGQETQYF. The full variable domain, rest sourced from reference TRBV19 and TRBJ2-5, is DGGITQSPKYLFRKEGQNVTLSCEQNLNHDAMYWYRQDPGQGLRLIYYSQIVNDFQKGDIAEGYSVSREKKESFPLTVTSAQKNPTAFYLCASSIGQGGQETQYFGPGTRLLVL.

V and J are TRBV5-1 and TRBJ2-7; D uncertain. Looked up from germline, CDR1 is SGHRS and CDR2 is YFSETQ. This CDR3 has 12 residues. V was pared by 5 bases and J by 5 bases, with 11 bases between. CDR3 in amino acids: CASRRADHEQYF. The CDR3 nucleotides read TGCGCCAGCAGACGGGCGGACCACGAGCAGTACTTC.

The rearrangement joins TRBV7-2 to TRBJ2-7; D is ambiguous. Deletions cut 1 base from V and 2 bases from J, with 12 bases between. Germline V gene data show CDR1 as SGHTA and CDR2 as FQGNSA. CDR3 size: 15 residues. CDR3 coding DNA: TGTGCCAGCAGCTTAGTGGTCACAGCCACCTACGAGCAGTACTTC. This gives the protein CASSLVVTATYEQYF.

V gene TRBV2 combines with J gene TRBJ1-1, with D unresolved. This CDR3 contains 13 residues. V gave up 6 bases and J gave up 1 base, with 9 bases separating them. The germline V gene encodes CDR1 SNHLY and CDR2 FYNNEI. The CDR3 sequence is CASSSERNTEAFF. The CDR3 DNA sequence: TGTGCCAGCAGCAGTGAGAGGAACACTGAAGCTTTCTTT.

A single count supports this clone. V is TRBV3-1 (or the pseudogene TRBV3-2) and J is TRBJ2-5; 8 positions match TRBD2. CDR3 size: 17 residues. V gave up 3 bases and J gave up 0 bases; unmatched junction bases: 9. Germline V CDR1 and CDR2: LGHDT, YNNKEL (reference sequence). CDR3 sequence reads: CASSHRVAGTYQETQYF. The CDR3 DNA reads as TGTGCCAGCAGCCATAGGGTAGCGGGGACCTACCAAGAGACCCAGTACTTC.

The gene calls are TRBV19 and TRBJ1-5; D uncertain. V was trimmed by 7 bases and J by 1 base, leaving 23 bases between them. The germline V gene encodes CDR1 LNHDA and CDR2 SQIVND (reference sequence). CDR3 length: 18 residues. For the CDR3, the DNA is TGTGCCAGTACCCAAATCGGCAGGCCCCTCACCAGCAATCAGCCCCAGCATTTT. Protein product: CASTQIGRPLTSNQPQHF.

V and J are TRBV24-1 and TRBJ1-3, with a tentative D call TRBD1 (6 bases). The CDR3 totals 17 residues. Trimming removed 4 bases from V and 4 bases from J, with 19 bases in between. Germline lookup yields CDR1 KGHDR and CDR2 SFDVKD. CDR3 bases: TGTGCCACCAGTGACGCCCGGGGGCCACCGGGGGGAAACACCATATATTTT. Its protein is CATSDARGPPGGNTIYF.

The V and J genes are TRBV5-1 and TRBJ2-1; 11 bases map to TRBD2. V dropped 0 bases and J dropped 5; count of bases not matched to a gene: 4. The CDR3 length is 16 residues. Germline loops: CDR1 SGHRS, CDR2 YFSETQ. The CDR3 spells CASSLAVTSGDNEQFF. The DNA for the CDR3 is TGCGCCAGCAGCTTGGCCGTGACTAGCGGGGACAATGAGCAGTTCTTC.

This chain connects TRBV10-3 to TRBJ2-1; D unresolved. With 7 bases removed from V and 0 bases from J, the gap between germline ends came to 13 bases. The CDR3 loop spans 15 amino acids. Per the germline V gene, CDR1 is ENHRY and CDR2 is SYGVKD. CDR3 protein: CAINGGFSSYNEQFF. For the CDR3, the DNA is TGTGCCATCAATGGCGGCTTTAGCTCCTACAATGAGCAGTTCTTC.

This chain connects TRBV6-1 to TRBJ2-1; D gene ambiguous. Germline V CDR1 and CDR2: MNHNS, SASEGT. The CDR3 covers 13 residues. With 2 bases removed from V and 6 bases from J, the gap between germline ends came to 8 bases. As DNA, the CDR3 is TGTGCCAGCAGTGAATGGTACTTCAATGAGCAGTTCTTC. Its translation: CASSEWYFNEQFF.

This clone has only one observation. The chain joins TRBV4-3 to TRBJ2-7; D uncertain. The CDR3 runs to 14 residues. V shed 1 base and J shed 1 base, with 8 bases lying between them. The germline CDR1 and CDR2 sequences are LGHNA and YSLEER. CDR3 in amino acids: CASSQAAESYEQYF. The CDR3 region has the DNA TGCGCCAGCAGCCAAGCGGCGGAATCCTACGAGCAGTACTTC.

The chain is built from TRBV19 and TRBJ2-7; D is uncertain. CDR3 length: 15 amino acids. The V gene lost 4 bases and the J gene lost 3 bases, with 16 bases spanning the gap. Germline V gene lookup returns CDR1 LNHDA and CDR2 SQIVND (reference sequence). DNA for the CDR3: TGTGCCAGTAGTAAAAGCTCACCCCGAGGCTACGAGCAGTACTTC. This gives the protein CASSKSSPRGYEQYF.

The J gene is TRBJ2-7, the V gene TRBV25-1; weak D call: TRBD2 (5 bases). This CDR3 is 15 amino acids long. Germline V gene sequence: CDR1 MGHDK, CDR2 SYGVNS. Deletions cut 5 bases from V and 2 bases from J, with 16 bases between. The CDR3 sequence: CASSKTLGRAYEQYF. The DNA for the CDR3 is TGTGCCAGCAGTAAGACGCTAGGGAGAGCCTACGAGCAGTACTTC.

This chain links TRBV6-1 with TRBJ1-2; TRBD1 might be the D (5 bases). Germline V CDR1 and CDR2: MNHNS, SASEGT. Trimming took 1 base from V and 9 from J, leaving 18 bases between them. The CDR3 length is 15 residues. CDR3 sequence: CASSEGEGLGRSYTF. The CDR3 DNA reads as TGTGCCAGCAGTGAAGGAGAGGGGCTTGGTCGAAGCTACACCTTC.

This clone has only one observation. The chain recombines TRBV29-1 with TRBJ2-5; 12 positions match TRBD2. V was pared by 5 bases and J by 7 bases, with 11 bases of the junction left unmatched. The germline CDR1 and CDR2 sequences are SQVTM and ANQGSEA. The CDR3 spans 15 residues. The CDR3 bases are TGCAGCGTTTCGACTAGCGGGGGACTGGGAGGGACCCAGTACTTC. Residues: CSVSTSGGLGGTQYF.

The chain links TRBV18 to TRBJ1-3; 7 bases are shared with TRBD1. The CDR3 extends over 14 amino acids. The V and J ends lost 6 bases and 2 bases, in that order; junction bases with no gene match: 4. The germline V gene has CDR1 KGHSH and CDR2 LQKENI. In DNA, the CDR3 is TGTGCCAGCTCCTTCGGACAGGCTGGAAACACCATATATTTT. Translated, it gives CASSFGQAGNTIYF.

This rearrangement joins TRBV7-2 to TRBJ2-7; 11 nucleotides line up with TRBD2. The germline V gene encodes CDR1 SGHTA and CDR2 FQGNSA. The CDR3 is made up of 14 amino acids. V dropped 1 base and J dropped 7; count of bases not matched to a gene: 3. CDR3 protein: CASSLVSGGDEQYF. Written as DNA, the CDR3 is TGTGCCAGCAGCTTAGTTAGCGGGGGGGATGAGCAGTACTTC.

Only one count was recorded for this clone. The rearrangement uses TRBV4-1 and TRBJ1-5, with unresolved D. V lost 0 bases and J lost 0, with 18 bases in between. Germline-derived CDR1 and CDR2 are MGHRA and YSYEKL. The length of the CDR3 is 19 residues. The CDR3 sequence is CASSQDFASPAYSNQPQHF. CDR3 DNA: TGCGCCAGCAGCCAAGATTTTGCCAGCCCCGCTTATAGCAATCAGCCCCAGCATTTT.

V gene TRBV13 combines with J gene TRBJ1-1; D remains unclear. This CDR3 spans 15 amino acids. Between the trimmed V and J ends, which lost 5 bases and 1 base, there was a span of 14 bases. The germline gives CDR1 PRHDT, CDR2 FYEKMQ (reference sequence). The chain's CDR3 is CASSRRGLPNTEAFF. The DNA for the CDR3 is TGTGCCAGCAGCCGCCGTGGACTCCCGAACACTGAAGCTTTCTTT.